This T cell receptor beta chain is drawn from a study of shared clonotypes between healthy human individuals (dated by TCRdb to between 2020 and 2021). Study-level background: The cohort included three men and a couple of women between 18 and 49 years of age. To increase sequencing depth and limit assay-specific biases, TCR repertoire library preparation and sequencing were carried out by different laboratories using diverse techniques. For each donor, CD4 naive and CD4 memory were each run on three plates, CD8 naive on two plates, and CD8 memory on one plate. Between about 0.8 and 9 billion PBMCs per donor were obtained by leukapheresis. To estimate repertoire size and how much clonotypes are shared between individuals, the study performed deep sequencing of blood TCR repertoires from a few healthy adults. The paper's findings and limits, for the study overall: Naive subsets generally had larger estimated clonotype richness than memory subsets did. Sampling was limited to blood, and TCR repertoires in tissue likely differ from TCR repertoires in blood. Rarefaction of sorted-subset datasets indicated incomplete sequencing despite the large sequencing depth. Sharing across a few donors was observed for roughly 5.4% of naive CD4, 3% to 3.5% of naive CD8, over 2% of memory CD4, and about 0.39% of memory CD8 clonotypes. Higher generation probabilities were observed for clonotypes shared by all four sorted-subset donors than for non-shared clonotypes. The small number of donors limited the genetic and exposure-history diversity represented. Pairwise subsampling indicated that sequencing depth was expected to affect the degree of clonotype sharing among donors.

As encoded in the germline V gene, CDR1 is SGHDT while CDR2 is YYEEEE. The CDR3 goes from the cysteine to the phenylalanine over 16 residues. The sequence is cut down to CDR3 DNA, 48 bases in frame from base 1. Between the V and J ends, shortened by 0 bases and 3 bases respectively, the junction contains 14 bases. The donors were healthy, HIV-negative adults with no recently reported acute infections or vaccinations. Every donor was a Caucasian adult residing in Nashville, Tennessee, USA. Magnetic negative selection was used to enrich CD4+ T cells, after which naive cells were positively selected on CD45RA and the negative fraction became the memory subset. After blood collection by leukapheresis, PBMCs were isolated using Ficoll-Histopaque density gradient centrifugation and then cryopreserved in the vapor phase of liquid nitrogen. Purity and quantity of every magnetically sorted T cell population were checked by analytical flow cytometry. Each sorted fraction had its genomic DNA isolated and then quantified by UV absorbance on a Nanodrop 2000c.

This clone is a singleton in its sample. Its target antigen remains unknown. No base qualities exist here, and no much larger clone lies one base off it. Using the deep immunoSEQ assay, TCR CDR3 regions were amplified from genomic DNA by multiplex PCR. Extracted genomic DNA from each cell subset was distributed evenly across all wells of several immunoSEQ 96-well plates, and each plate was treated as a replicate. For sorted subsets, roughly 0.2 ug genomic DNA, equal to about 30,000 T cell genomes, was loaded into each replicate PCR. Purified libraries were quantified with a Qubit 3.0 fluorometer, sized on a Bioanalyzer 2100, and re-quantified with the KAPA Library Quantification kit. Every immunoSEQ 96-well plate was sequenced on a separate single-read 150-cycle Illumina NextSeq 550 flow cell. In the original analysis: Because the immunoSEQ output held only junctional sequences and lacked quality scores, the filtering could not match the filtering applied to full-length reads. To assign V/J genes and CDR3, sequences were annotated using PyIR, a Python wrapper for IgBLAST v1.9, with IMGT germline references. Any read was removed if the V/J assignment was weak (E-value above 1e-6), the CDR3 was missing, or the read contained stop codons, out-of-frame junctions, or ambiguous translated residues. V3J clonotypes were defined as sequences sharing the same inferred V gene, J gene, and CDR3 amino acid sequence. Percentage overlap between repertoires was computed as shared unique clonotypes divided by the size of the smaller repertoire. Repertoire richness was assessed with RTK rarefaction, the Chao1 estimator, and Recon v2.1 estimates of unobserved clonotypes. OLGA was used to compute generation probabilities for all TCRbeta clonotypes that the gDNA method yielded from four donors. The clones in this table, taken by TCRdb from immuneACCESS, are in-frame only. Not every clone is retained; where verified, under half of the shortfall comes from an unresolved V gene, and the cause of the rest is unknown. The DNA was the basis for D and trimming; V, J and clone size are from that table. Counted in this sample were over 850,000 clones; around 82% of them appeared once. The ten biggest clones cover roughly 0.56% of the sample.

The receptor chain draws on TRBV5-6 and TRBJ2-3; no D segment can be confidently identified. The sequence came from a man between 18 and 35 years old in good health. Some clones in this sample may be carry-over from other donors' samples. Sequencing input: memory CD4+ T cells from PBMCs. The cell subset or site tag for this specimen amounts to: CD45RA-negative fraction. The CDR3 reads as follows: CASSLGAPGTTDTQYF. The base sequence is TGTGCCAGCAGCTTGGGTGCCCCAGGTACGACAGATACGCAGTATTTT.